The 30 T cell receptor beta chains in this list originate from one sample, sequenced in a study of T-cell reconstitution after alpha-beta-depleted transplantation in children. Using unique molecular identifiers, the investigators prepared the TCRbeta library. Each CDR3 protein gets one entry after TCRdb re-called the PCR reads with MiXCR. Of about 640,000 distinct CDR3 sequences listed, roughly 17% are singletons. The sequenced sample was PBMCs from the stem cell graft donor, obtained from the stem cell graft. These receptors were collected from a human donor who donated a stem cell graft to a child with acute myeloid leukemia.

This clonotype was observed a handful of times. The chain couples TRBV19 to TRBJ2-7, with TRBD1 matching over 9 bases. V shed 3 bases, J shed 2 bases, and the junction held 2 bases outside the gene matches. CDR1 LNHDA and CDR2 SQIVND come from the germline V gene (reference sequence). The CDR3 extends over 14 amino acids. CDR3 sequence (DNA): TGTGCCAGTAGTATCAGGACAGGGGCCTACGAGCAGTACTTC. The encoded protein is CASSIRTGAYEQYF.

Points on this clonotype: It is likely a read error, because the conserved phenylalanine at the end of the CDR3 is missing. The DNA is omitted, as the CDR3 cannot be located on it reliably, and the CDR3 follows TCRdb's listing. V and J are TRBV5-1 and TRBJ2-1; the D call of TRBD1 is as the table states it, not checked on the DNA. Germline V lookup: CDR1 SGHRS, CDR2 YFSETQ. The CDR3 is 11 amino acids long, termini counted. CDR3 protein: CASSLGGFRFC.

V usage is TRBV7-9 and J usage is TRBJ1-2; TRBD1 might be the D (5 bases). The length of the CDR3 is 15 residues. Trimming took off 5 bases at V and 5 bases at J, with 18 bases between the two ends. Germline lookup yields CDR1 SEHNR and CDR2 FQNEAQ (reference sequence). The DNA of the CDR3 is TGTGCCAGCAGCAACCGACAGACCCTTAGTTATGGCTACACCTTC. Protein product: CASSNRQTLSYGYTF.

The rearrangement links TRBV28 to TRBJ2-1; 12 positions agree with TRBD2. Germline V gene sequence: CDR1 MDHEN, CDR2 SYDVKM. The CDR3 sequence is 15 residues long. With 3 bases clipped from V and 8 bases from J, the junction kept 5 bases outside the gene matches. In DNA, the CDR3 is TGTGCCAGCAGTTTTTCACTAGCGGGGGGCGATGAGCAGTTCTTC. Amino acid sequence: CASSFSLAGGDEQFF. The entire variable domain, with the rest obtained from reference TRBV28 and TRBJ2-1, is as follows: DVKVTQSSRYLVKRTGEKVFLECVQDMDHENMFWYRQDPGLGLRLIYFSYDVKMKEKGDIPEGYSVSREKKERFSLILESASTNQTSMYLCASSFSLAGGDEQFFGPGTRLTVL.

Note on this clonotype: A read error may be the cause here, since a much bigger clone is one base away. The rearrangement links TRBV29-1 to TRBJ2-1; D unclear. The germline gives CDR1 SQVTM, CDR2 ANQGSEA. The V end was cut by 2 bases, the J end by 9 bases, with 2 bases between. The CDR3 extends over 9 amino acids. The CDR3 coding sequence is TGCAGCGTTGAAAGTGAGCAGTTCTTC. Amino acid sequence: CSVESEQFF.

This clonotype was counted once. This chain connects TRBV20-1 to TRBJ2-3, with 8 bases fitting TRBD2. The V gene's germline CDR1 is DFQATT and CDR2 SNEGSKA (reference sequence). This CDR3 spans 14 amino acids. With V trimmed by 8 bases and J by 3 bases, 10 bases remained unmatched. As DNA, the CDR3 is TGCAGTTTCTCCCGAGCGGGGGTAACAGATACGCAGTATTTT. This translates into CSFSRAGVTDTQYF.

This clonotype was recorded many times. CDR3 sequence reads: CASSLSGTVNSPLHF. DNA of the CDR3: TGCGCCAGCAGCTTGTCCGGGACAGTTAATTCACCCCTCCACTTT. V usage is TRBV5-1 and J usage is TRBJ1-6, with 7 positions matching TRBD1. Looked up from germline, CDR1 is SGHRS and CDR2 is YFSETQ. The CDR3 sequence is 15 residues long. V lost 1 base to trimming and J lost 6 bases; unmatched junction nucleotides: 4.

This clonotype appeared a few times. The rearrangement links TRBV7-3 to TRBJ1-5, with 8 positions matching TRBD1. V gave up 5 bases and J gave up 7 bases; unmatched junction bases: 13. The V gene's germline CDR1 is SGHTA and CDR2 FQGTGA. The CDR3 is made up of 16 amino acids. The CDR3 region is CASSHLKQGGVQPQHF. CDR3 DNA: TGTGCCAGCAGCCATCTAAAACAGGGGGGCGTCCAGCCCCAGCATTTT.

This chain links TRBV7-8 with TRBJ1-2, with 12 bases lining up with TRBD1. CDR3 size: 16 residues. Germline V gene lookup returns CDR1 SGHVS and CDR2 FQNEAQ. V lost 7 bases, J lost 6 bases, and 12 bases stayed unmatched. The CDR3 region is CASTLWGTGGWDGYTF. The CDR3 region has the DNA TGTGCCAGCACCCTTTGGGGGACAGGGGGCTGGGATGGCTACACCTTC. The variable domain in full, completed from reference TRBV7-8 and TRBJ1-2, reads GAGVSQSPRYKVAKRGQDVALRCDPISGHVSLFWYQQALGQGPEFLTYFQNEAQLDKSGLPSDRFFAERPEGSVSTLKIQRTQQEDSAVYLCASTLWGTGGWDGYTFGSGTRLTVV.

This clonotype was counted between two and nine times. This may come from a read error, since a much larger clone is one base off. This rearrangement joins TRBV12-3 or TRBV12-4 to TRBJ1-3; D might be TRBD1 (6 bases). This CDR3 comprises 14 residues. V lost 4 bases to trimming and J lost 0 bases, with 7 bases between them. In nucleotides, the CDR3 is TGTGCCAGCAGTTGGGGGCCCTCTGGAAACACCATATATTTT. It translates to CASSWGPSGNTIYF.

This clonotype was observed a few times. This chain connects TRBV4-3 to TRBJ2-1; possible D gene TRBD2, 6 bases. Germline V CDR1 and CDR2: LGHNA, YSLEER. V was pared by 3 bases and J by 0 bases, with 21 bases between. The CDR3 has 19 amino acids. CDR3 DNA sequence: TGCGCCAGCAGCCAGGCAGGGAGGCGGGGTCTAAGCTCCTACAATGAGCAGTTCTTC. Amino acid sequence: CASSQAGRRGLSSYNEQFF.

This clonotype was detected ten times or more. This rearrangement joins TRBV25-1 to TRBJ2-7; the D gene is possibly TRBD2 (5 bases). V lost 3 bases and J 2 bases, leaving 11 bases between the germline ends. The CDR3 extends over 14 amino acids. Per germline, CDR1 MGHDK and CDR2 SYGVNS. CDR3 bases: TGTGCCAGCAGTGATGGACTGCCAACCTACGAGCAGTACGTC. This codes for CASSDGLPTYEQYV.

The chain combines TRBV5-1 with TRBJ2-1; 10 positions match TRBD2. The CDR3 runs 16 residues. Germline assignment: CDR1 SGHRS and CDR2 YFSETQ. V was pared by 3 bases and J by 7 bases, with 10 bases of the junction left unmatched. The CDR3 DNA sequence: TGCGCCAGCAGCTCTAGCGGGGGCCCCGAAGCAAATGAGCAGTTCTTC. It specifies CASSSSGGPEANEQFF.

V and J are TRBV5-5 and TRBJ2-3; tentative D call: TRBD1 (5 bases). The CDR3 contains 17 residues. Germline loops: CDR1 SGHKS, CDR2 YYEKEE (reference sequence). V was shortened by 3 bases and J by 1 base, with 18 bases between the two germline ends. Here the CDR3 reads CASSSRARGFGTDTQYF. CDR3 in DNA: TGTGCCAGCAGCTCTCGCGCAAGGGGTTTCGGCACAGATACGCAGTATTTT.

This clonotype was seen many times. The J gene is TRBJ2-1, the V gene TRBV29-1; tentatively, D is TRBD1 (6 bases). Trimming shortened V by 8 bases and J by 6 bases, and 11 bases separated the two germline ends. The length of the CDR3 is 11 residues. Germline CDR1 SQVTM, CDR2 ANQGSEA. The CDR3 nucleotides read TGCAGCCATACAGGGCCCAATGAGCAGTTCTTC. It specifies CSHTGPNEQFF.

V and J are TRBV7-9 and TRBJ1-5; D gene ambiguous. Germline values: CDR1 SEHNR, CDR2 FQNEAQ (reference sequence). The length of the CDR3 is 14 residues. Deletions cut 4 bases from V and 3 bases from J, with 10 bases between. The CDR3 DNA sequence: TGTGCCAGCAGCTCAATTAGTCCCAATCAGCCCCAGCATTTT. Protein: CASSSISPNQPQHF.

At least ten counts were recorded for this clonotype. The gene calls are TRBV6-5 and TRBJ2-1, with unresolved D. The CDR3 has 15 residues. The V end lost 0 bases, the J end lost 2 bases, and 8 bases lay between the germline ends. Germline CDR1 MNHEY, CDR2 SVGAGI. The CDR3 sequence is CASSYSGRPYNEQFF. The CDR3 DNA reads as TGTGCCAGCAGTTACTCGGGTAGACCCTACAATGAGCAGTTCTTC.

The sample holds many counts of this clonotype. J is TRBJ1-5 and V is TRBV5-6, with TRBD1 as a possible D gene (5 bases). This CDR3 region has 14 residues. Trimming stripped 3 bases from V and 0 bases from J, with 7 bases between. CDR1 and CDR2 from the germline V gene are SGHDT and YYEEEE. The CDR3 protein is CASSSRDSNQPQHF. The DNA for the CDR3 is TGTGCCAGCAGCTCCAGGGATAGCAATCAGCCCCAGCATTTT.

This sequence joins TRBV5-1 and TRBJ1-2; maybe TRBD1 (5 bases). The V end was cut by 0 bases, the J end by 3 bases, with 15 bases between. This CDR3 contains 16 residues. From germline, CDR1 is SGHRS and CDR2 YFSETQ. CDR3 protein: CASSLGTIEGDYGYTF. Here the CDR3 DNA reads TGCGCCAGCAGCTTGGGGACAATCGAGGGCGACTATGGCTACACCTTC.

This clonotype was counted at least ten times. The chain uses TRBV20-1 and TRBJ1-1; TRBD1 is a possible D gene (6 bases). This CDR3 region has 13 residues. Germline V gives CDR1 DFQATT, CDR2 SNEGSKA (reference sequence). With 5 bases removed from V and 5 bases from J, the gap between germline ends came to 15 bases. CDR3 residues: CSAPGVEGTEAFF. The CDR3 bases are TGCAGTGCTCCAGGGGTAGAAGGAACTGAAGCTTTCTTT.

CDR3 nucleotide sequence: TGTGCCAGCAGATTCGGTGCGGGCACAGATACGCAGTATTTT. Translation gives CASRFGAGTDTQYF. The chain uses TRBV12-3 or TRBV12-4 and TRBJ2-3; D call uncertain. Trimming shortened V by 6 bases and J by 1 base, and 11 bases separated the two germline ends. This CDR3 region has 14 residues.

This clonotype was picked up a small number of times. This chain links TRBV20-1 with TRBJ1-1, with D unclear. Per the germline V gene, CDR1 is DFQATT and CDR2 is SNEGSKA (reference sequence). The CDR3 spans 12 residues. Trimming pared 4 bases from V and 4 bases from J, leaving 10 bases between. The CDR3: CSAIVGPTEAFF. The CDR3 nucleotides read TGCAGTGCTATCGTGGGCCCCACTGAAGCTTTCTTT.

In nucleotides, the CDR3 is TGTGCCAGCAGATCGGGACAGGGGGCCCTTGGCTACACCTTC. Translated: CASRSGQGALGYTF. The chain has TRBV7-9 and TRBJ1-2; TRBD1 agrees at 12 bases. CDR1 is SEHNR and CDR2 is FQNEAQ in the germline V gene (reference sequence). V lost 6 bases, J lost 7 bases, and 6 bases stayed unmatched. The CDR3 length is 14 residues. The variable domain in full, with the rest retrieved from reference TRBV7-9 and TRBJ1-2, is DTGVSQNPRHKITKRGQNVTFRCDPISEHNRLYWYRQTLGQGPEFLTYFQNEAQLEKSRLLSDRFSAERPKGSFSTLEIQRTEQGDSAMYLCASRSGQGALGYTFGSGTRLTVV.

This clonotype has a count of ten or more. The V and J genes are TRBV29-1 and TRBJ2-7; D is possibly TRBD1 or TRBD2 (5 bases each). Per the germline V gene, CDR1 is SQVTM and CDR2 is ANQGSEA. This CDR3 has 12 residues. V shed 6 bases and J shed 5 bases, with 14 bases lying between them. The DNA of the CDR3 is TGCAGCGTCTGGGGCGGGTTGGACGAGCAGTACTTC. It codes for CSVWGGLDEQYF.

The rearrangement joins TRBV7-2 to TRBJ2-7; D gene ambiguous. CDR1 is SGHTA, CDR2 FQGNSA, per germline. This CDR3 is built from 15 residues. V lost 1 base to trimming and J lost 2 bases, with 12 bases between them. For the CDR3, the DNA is TGTGCCAGCAGCTTAGATATGTCAGCCGCCTACGAGCAGTACTTC. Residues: CASSLDMSAAYEQYF.

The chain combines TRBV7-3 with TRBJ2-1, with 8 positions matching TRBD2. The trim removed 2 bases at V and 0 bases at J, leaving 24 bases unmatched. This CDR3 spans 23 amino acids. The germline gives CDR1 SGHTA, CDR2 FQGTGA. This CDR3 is CASSLRSGILADLKIGSYNEQFF. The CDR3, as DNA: TGTGCCAGCAGCTTACGGAGCGGGATACTAGCGGACTTAAAGATTGGCTCCTACAATGAGCAGTTCTTC.

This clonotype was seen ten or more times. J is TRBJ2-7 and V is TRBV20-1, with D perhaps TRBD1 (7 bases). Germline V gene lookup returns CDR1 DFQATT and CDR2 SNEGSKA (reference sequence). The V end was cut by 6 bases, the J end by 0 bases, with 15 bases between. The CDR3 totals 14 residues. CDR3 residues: CSATTRDSSYEQYF. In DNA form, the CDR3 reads TGCAGTGCCACGACTAGGGACAGCTCCTACGAGCAGTACTTC.

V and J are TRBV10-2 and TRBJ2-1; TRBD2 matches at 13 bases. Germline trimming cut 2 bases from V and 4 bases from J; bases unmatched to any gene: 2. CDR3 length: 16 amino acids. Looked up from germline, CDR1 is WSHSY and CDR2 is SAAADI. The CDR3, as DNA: TGCGCCAGCAGTGAGCCGACTAGCGGGGGGTACAATGAGCAGTTCTTC. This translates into CASSEPTSGGYNEQFF.

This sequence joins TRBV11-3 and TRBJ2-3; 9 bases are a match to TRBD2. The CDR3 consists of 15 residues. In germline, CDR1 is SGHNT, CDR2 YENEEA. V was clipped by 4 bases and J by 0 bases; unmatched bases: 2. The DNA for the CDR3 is TGTGCCAGCAGCTGGACTAGCGTTAGCACAGATACGCAGTATTTT. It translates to CASSWTSVSTDTQYF.

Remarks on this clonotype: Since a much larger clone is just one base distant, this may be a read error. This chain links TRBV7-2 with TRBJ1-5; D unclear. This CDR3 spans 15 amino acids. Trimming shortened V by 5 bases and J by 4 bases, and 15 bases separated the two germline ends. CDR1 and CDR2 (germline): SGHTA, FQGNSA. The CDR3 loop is CASSDTWGANQPQHF. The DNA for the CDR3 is TGTGCCAGCAGCGACACTTGGGGTGCGAATCAGCCCCAGCATTTT.